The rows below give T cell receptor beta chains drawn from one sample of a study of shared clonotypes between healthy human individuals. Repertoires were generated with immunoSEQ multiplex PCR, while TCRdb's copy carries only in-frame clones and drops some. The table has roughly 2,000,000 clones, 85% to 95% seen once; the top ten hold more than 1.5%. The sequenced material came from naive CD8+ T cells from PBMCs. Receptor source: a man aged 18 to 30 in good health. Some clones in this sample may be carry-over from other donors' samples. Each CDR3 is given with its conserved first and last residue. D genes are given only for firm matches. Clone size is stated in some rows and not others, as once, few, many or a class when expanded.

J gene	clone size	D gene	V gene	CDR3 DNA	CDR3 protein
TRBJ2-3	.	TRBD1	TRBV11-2	TGTGCCAGCAGCGCGAGAGGGGGCAATAGTACGCAGTATTTT	CASSARGGNSTQYF
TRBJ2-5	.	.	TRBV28	TGTGCCAGCAGTTTCGGCCCCCCGGACTTCCAGGAGACCCAGTACTTC	CASSFGPPDFQETQYF
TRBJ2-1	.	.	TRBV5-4	TGTGCCAGCAGCTTGATGGGGGTAGGTGAGCAGTTCTTC	CASSLMGVGEQFF
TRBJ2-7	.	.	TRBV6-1	TGTGCCAGCAGGACATGGGACGGCGCCTACGAGCAGTACTTC	CASRTWDGAYEQYF
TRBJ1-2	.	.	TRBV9	TGTGCCAGCAGCGTAGGTGGGGTCCCTAACTATGGCTACACCTTC	CASSVGGVPNYGYTF
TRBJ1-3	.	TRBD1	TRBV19	TGTGCCAGTAGTATAGTTGGTTGGACAGGTCTCTCCGGAAACACCATATATTTT	CASSIVGWTGLSGNTIYF
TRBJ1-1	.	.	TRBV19	TGTGCCAGTAGCACACCCTACACTGAAGCTTTCTTT	CASSTPYTEAFF
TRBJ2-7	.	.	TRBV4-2	TGTGCCAGCAGCCAAGATGGACAGCCGGGCTACGAGCAGTACTTC	CASSQDGQPGYEQYF
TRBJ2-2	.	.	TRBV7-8	TGTGCCAGCAGCTTAGTGTCCCGAGGACGGTTCGTGCTGAACACCGGGGAGCTGTTTTTT	CASSLVSRGRFVLNTGELFF
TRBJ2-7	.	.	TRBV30	TGTGCCTACCGGACGGTCTACGAGCAGTACTTC	CAYRTVYEQYF
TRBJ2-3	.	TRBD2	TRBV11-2	TGTGCCAGCAGCTCCCAGACTAGCGGGAGGCCAGATACGCAGTATTTT	CASSSQTSGRPDTQYF
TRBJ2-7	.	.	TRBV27	TGTGCCAGCAGTGGAAGGGACTCCTACTACGAGCAGTACTTC	CASSGRDSYYEQYF
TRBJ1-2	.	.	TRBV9	TGTGCCAGCAACACTGGACTATCAATGGCGCTTGGCTACACCTTC	CASNTGLSMALGYTF
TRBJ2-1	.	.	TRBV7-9	TGTGCCAGCAGCAACGCCCTCTATGGTGAGCAGTTCTTC	CASSNALYGEQFF
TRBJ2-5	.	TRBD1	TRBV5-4	TGTGCCAGCAGCTTTACAGGGGAAGAGACCCAGTACTTC	CASSFTGEETQYF
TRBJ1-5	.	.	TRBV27	TGTGCCAGCAGTTCCTTGGGGGTCGATCAGCCCCAGCATTTT	CASSSLGVDQPQHF
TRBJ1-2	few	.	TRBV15	TGTGCCACCAGCAGAGAACTGCAGTTCGACTATGGCTACACCTTC	CATSRELQFDYGYTF
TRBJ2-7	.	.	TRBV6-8	TGTGCCAGCAGGCAGGGTTACGAGCAGTACTTC	CASRQGYEQYF
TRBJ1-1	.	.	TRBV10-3	TGTGCCATCAGTCTAGGCACTGAAGCTTTCTTT	CAISLGTEAFF
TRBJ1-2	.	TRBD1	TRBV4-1	TGCGCCAGCAGCCAATCAGACAGGGGGCGAGATGGCTACACCTTC	CASSQSDRGRDGYTF
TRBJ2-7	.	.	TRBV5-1	TGCGCCAGCAGCTTGGCCGGCGGCGCCTACGAGCAGTACTTC	CASSLAGGAYEQYF
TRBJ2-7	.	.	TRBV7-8	TGTGCCAGCAGCTTAGGGCCGGTTGACGAGCAGTACTTC	CASSLGPVDEQYF
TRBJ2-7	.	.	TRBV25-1	TGTGCCAGCAGTGGGCTGTGGGAGCAGTACTTC	CASSGLWEQYF
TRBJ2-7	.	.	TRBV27	TGTGCCAGCGCGAAGGTTATGGTATGGGGCGCGGGGTCCGAGCAGTACTTC	CASAKVMVWGAGSEQYF
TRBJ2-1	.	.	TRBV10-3	TGTGCCATCAGTGAGTCGATCTCGTATGAGCAGTTCTTC	CAISESISYEQFF
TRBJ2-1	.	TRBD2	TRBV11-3	TGTGCCAGCAGCTTGACTATAGCGGGACGGCAGTATGAGCAGTTCTTC	CASSLTIAGRQYEQFF
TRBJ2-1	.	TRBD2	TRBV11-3	TGTGCCAGCAGCCCCCGGTCAGTAGCGGGAGAAAATGAGCAGTTCTTC	CASSPRSVAGENEQFF
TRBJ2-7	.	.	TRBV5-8	TGTGCCAGCAGCTTGTCGCTCCTCCCAGGCCACGAGCAGTACTTC	CASSLSLLPGHEQYF
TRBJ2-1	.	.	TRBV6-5	TGTGCCAGCAGCCTAACGGACGTATACAATGAGCAGTTCTTC	CASSLTDVYNEQFF
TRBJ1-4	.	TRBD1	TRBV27	TGTGCCAGCAGTTTCGCAGGGGGGGCGGAAAAACTGTTTTTT	CASSFAGGAEKLFF
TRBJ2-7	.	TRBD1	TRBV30	TGTGCCTGGAGTGTAGGTTTAGTAGGACAGGGCTACGAGCAGTACTTC	CAWSVGLVGQGYEQYF
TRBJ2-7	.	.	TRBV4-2	TGTGCCAGCAGGGCCGAGGGGGGCGGTTTCTACGAGCAGTACTTC	CASRAEGGGFYEQYF
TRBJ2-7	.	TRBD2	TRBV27	TGTGCCAGCAGCCCCATTAGCGGGGGGGCGTACGAGCAGTACTTC	CASSPISGGAYEQYF
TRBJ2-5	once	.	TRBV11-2	TGTGCCAGCAGCACTACAGGGACCCAGTACTTC	CASSTTGTQYF
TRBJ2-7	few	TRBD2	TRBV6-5	TGTGCCAGCAGGGGCGGGGGGGAGCAGTACTTC	CASRGGGEQYF
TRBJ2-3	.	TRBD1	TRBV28	TGTGCCAGCAGTATCCTCCGTATGGGACAGGGGTCAACGCAGTATTTT	CASSILRMGQGSTQYF
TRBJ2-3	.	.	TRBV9	TGTGCCAGCAGCGACACAGCTCGCACAGATACGCAGTATTTT	CASSDTARTDTQYF
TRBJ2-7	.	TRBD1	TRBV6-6	TGTGCCAGCAGCCGGGGGGACAGGGGGTCCCCCTACGAGCAGTACTTC	CASSRGDRGSPYEQYF
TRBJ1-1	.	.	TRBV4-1	TGCGCCAGCAGCCAGGTCGACTCGGGAAAGAACACTGAAGCTTTCTTT	CASSQVDSGKNTEAFF
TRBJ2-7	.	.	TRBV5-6	TGTGCCAGCAGCTACAGCTACGAGCAGTACTTC	CASSYSYEQYF
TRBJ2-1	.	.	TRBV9	TGTGCCAGCAGGGGGGATAATGAGCAGTTCTTC	CASRGDNEQFF
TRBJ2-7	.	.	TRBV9	TGTGCCAGCAGCGTATACGGGGTGACGGACGAGCAGTACTTC	CASSVYGVTDEQYF
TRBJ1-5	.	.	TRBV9	TGTGCCAGCAGCGGGGGGGGTCAGCCCCAGCATTTT	CASSGGGQPQHF
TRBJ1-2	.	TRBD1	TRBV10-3	TGTGCCATCGGAATTACAGGGGATGGCTACACCTTC	CAIGITGDGYTF
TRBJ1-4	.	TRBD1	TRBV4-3	TGCGCCAGCAGCCAAGCCCGGACAGGGCGTAGTGAAAAACTGTTTTTT	CASSQARTGRSEKLFF
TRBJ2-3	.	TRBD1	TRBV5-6	TGTGCCAGCAGCAAACCGGGACAGGCCCTCCAGGGCACGCAGTATTTT	CASSKPGQALQGTQYF
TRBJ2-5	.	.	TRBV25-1	TGTGCCAGCAGTGAATCATCAGTAGAGACCCAGTACTTC	CASSESSVETQYF
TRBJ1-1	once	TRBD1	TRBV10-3	TGTGCCACCACAGGGGGATCGAACACTGAAGCTTTCTTT	CATTGGSNTEAFF
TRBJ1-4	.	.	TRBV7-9	TGTGCCAGCAGCTTAGTAGCAGGGGCGCGGGATGAAAAACTGTTTTTT	CASSLVAGARDEKLFF
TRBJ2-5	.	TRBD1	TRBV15	TGTGCCACCAGCAGGGACAGGGTGCAAGAGACCCAGTACTTC	CATSRDRVQETQYF
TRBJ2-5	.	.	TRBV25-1	TGTGCCAGCATCCCAGGGGGCGGGAGGAGGTACCAAGAGACCCAGTACTTC	CASIPGGGRRYQETQYF
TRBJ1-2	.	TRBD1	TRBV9	TGTGCCAGCAGCCCTTGGACAGGAGCCTATGGCTACACCTTC	CASSPWTGAYGYTF
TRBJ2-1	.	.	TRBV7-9	TGTGCCAGCAGCTTAGCGCTGGGGGACAATGAGCAGTTCTTC	CASSLALGDNEQFF